This is a list of T cell receptor beta chains from one sample in a study of CD8+ T cells in alopecia areata. Clones were sequenced by immunoSEQ multiplex PCR, and TCRdb holds only the in-frame ones, with some missing. Of 120,000 to 150,000 clones in the sample, roughly four fifths were seen once. The sample in question was CD8+ T cells sorted from blood, obtained at week 4, from a patient treated with tofacitinib. The receptors stem from a human donor with alopecia areata. Each CDR3 is given with its conserved first and last residue. The D gene is left open where the match is weak. Some rows have no size entry. The others give once, few or many, or a class for an expanded clone.

CASSLDDGGTDTQYF,TGCGCCAGCAGCTTGGATGACGGGGGAACAGATACGCAGTATTTT,NA,NA,TRBV5-1,TRBJ2-3
CASRPFGTAYQETQYF,TGTGCCAGCAGGCCCTTCGGGACGGCTTACCAAGAGACCCAGTACTTC,once,NA,TRBV2,TRBJ2-5
CASSLVPKSDTEAFF,TGTGCCAGCAGCTTAGTCCCAAAAAGCGACACTGAAGCTTTCTTT,NA,NA,TRBV7-9,TRBJ1-1
CASSLWGSDTDTQYF,TGTGCCAGCAGCTTATGGGGGTCGGACACAGATACGCAGTATTTT,once,NA,TRBV7-2,TRBJ2-3
CASSDVQGELAKNIQYF,TGTGCCAGCAGTGACGTCCAGGGGGAACTAGCCAAAAACATTCAGTACTTC,NA,TRBD1,TRBV6-4,TRBJ2-4
CASSPPVGRFYGYTF,TGTGCCAGCAGCCCCCCGGTAGGCAGGTTCTATGGCTACACCTTC,NA,NA,TRBV7-2,TRBJ1-2
CARMAVTGAPNVDEQYF,TGCGCCCGCATGGCCGTGACAGGCGCACCGAATGTTGACGAGCAGTACTTC,NA,NA,TRBV23-1,TRBJ2-7
CASRTTQPPYGYTF,TGTGCCAGCAGAACAACGCAACCTCCCTATGGCTACACCTTC,NA,NA,TRBV7-9,TRBJ1-2
CAWSATGARYEQYF,TGTGCCTGGAGTGCGACAGGGGCTCGGTACGAGCAGTACTTC,NA,TRBD1,TRBV30,TRBJ2-7
CASRRREKETQYF,TGTGCCAGCAGACGACGGGAAAAAGAGACCCAGTACTTC,NA,NA,TRBV6-6,TRBJ2-5
CAWRPFSISSYEQYF,TGTGCCTGGAGGCCCTTTAGCATAAGCTCCTACGAGCAGTACTTC,once,NA,TRBV30,TRBJ2-7
CASSLAHRVTDTQYF,TGCGCCAGCAGCTTGGCCCACAGGGTCACAGATACGCAGTATTTT,NA,NA,TRBV5-1,TRBJ2-3
CASSETLAETQYF,TGTGCCAGCAGTGAAACCCTAGCAGAGACCCAGTACTTC,NA,NA,TRBV25-1,TRBJ2-5
CASSQAPRGRGTGELFF,TGCGCCAGCAGCCAAGCTCCACGGGGTCGGGGCACCGGGGAGCTGTTTTTT,NA,NA,TRBV4-3,TRBJ2-2
CASSPSGGLDYGYTF,TGTGCCAGCAGCCCTAGCGGGGGGCTGGACTATGGCTACACCTTC,few,NA,TRBV7-3,TRBJ1-2
CASSLKTQYF,TGCGCCAGCAGCTTGAAGACCCAGTACTTC,once,NA,TRBV5-1,TRBJ2-5
CASSLPWAGGSTGELFF,TGCGCCAGCAGTCTGCCGTGGGCAGGGGGTTCCACCGGGGAGCTGTTTTTT,NA,TRBD1,TRBV23-1,TRBJ2-2
CASSDLPLAGALGGNIQYF,TGTGCCAGCAGTGACCTTCCTTTAGCGGGGGCCCTCGGGGGAAACATTCAGTACTTC,NA,TRBD2,TRBV2,TRBJ2-4
CSVGDSYEQYF,TGCAGCGTTGGAGACTCCTACGAGCAGTACTTC,NA,NA,TRBV29-1,TRBJ2-7
CASSFPTSGEETQYF,TGTGCCAGCAGCTTCCCAACTAGCGGGGAAGAGACCCAGTACTTC,NA,TRBD2,TRBV7-9,TRBJ2-5
CASGFQGNEQFF,TGTGCTAGTGGTTTCCAGGGGAATGAGCAGTTCTTC,NA,NA,TRBV12-5,TRBJ2-1
CSVEAAGRGYEQYF,TGCAGCGTTGAAGCGGCCGGCAGGGGCTACGAGCAGTACTTC,once,NA,TRBV29-1,TRBJ2-7
CASSGRLAGVLTDTQYF,TGTGCCAGCAGCGGAAGACTAGCGGGGGTACTCACAGATACGCAGTATTTT,NA,TRBD2,TRBV7-2,TRBJ2-3